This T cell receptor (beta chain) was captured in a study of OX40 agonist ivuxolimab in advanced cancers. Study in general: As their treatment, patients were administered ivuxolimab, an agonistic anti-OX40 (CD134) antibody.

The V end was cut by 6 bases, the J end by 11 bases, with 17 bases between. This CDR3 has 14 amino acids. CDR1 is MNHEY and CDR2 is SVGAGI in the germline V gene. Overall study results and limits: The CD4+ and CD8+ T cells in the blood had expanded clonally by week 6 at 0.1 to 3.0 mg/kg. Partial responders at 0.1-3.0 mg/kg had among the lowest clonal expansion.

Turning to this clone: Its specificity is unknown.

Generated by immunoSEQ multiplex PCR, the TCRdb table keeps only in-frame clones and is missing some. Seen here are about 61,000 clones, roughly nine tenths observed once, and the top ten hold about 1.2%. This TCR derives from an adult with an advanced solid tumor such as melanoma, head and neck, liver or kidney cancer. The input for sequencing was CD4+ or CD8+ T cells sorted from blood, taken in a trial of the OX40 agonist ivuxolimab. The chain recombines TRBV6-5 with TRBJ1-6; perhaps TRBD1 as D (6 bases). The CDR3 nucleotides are TGTGCCAGCAGCCTGGACAGTCGAAGGACACCCCTCCACTTT. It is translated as CASSLDSRRTPLHF.